This TCR beta chain came from a study of cytotoxic CD8 clonotypes in ibrutinib-treated CLL. Study results and limitations: Sustained-remission and progressing patients had unequal sampling times. Against age-matched healthy donors, baseline clonality ran higher and tracked circulating CD8+ T-cell counts. The clonality went up when patients responded to ibrutinib and dropped back toward baseline at progression.

A single count supports this clone. Its target is not known. Compared with germline, one end of the junction differs, possibly owing to a read error. Germline CDR1 reads DFQATT; CDR2 reads SNEGSKA (reference sequence). This CDR3 contains 9 residues. Profiled with immunoSEQ multiplex PCR; TCRdb holds only in-frame clones, not every one. Among about 160,000 clones listed, 81% were seen once. V gene TRBV20-1 combines with J gene TRBJ2-1, with unresolved D. This clonotype was obtained from a human donor with chronic lymphocytic leukemia. Sample: PBMCs, taken after 12 months of ibrutinib treatment. CDR3 DNA: TGCAGTGCCGAGAACCCCCCCCTCTTC. Protein sequence: CSAENPPLF.